This T cell receptor (beta chain) was captured by sequencing in a study of cytomegalovirus exposure and HLA in healthy donors. In the study overall: Early on, a data release was issued that held some 85 million unique TCRs from HLA-typed donors. Broader study findings: The likely origin of a cluster of highly shared sequence variants was a sequencing artifact.

Notes on this clone: Its antigen is still unknown.

The study ran its PCR with 60 Vbeta and 13 Jbeta primers. The data were produced by immunoSEQ multiplex PCR, yet TCRdb's version contains in-frame clones alone and is incomplete. This sample's table has about 150,000 clones. Germline V lookup: CDR1 LNHDA, CDR2 SQIVND (reference sequence). V lost 1 base and J lost 0, with 10 bases in between. The CDR3 is 15 amino acids. This receptor was obtained from a man aged 30 to 39 in good health and CMV-seronegative. The sequencing input was PBMCs. The V call is TRBV19, the J call TRBJ2-7; D gene uncertain. As DNA, the CDR3 is TGTGCCAGTAGTATAGGCGGCGGAAGCTCCTACGAGCAGTACTTC. Translation gives CASSIGGGSSYEQYF.